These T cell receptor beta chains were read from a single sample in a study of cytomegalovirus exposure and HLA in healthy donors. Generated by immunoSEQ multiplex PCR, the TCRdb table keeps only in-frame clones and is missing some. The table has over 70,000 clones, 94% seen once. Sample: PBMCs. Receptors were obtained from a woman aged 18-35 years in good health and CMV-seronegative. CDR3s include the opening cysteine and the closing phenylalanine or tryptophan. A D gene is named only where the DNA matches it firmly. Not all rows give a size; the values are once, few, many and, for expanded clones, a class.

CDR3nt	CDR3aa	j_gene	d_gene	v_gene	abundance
TGTGCCAGCAGCCGAGACTTGTTTAATGAAAAACTGTTTTTT	CASSRDLFNEKLFF	TRBJ1-4	-	TRBV7-2	-
TGTGCCAGCAGCTGGAGTGGCGGGGTAGAGTACTTC	CASSWSGGVEYF	TRBJ2-4	-	TRBV5-6	-
TGTGCCAGCAGCCCGGGACAGGTGGGGGCTAGGCCTAGCACAGATACGCAGTATTTT	CASSPGQVGARPSTDTQYF	TRBJ2-3	TRBD1	TRBV7-9	-
TGTGCCAGCAGTTTATTTACGGCAGGGAGGACTGAAGCTTTCTTT	CASSLFTAGRTEAFF	TRBJ1-1	-	TRBV27	-
TGTGCCAGCAGCTTGGCGGAGGATCTGGGGCAGCCCCAGCATTTT	CASSLAEDLGQPQHF	TRBJ1-5	-	TRBV5-5	-
TGTGCCAGCAGTTTAGGAGCGGGCGGGTATGAGCAGTTCTTC	CASSLGAGGYEQFF	TRBJ2-1	-	TRBV27	once
TGTGCCAGCAGCTCGTTTAGCGGGGGGTCCTACAATGAGCAGTTCTTC	CASSSFSGGSYNEQFF	TRBJ2-1	TRBD2	TRBV7-9	-
TGTGCCAGCAGCTTCGGGAACACTGAAGCTTTCTTT	CASSFGNTEAFF	TRBJ1-1	-	TRBV28	-
TGTGCCAGCAGCTGGACAGGGAAGACCTACGAGCAGTACTTC	CASSWTGKTYEQYF	TRBJ2-7	TRBD1	TRBV7-2	-
TGCGCCAGCAGTCAAGGACAGGGGCGGCCGAACGAGCAGTACTTC	CASSQGQGRPNEQYF	TRBJ2-7	TRBD1	TRBV23-1	-
TGCGCCAGCAGGACTAGCGGGGGGTCCTACAATGAGCAGTTCTTC	CASRTSGGSYNEQFF	TRBJ2-1	TRBD2	TRBV5-1	once
TGTGCCAGTAGTATCACCCTCGGGGAAGCTTTCTTT	CASSITLGEAFF	TRBJ1-1	-	TRBV19	-
TGTGCCAGCAGCCCCAGGAGACAGGGGCCATCCTCTGGAAACACCATATATTTT	CASSPRRQGPSSGNTIYF	TRBJ1-3	TRBD1	TRBV7-2	-
TGTGCCAGCAGCTTGGAACAGGTTAACTATGGCTACACCTTC	CASSLEQVNYGYTF	TRBJ1-2	-	TRBV5-4	-
TGCGCCAGCGGTAGTTATGCCGTACTTCCTTTAAATTCACCCCTCCACTTT	CASGSYAVLPLNSPLHF	TRBJ1-6	-	TRBV4-1	-
TGTGCCAGTAGCCCGACAGGGGCTGGAAACACCATATATTTT	CASSPTGAGNTIYF	TRBJ1-3	TRBD1	TRBV19	-
TGTGCCAGCAGTGTGGCTAGCGGGGGCACAGATACGCAGTATTTT	CASSVASGGTDTQYF	TRBJ2-3	TRBD2	TRBV2	-
TGCAGCGTTCCAGCGCCCCCGAGTGGGAGTGGCTACACCTTC	CSVPAPPSGSGYTF	TRBJ1-2	-	TRBV29-1	once
TGTGCCAGCAGTGAAGGGGGAGGAGGTTGGGGAGCTTTCTTT	CASSEGGGGWGAFF	TRBJ1-1	-	TRBV6-1	once
TGTGCCAGCACAACTAGCGGGGGGGACCTCACCGGGGAGCTGTTTTTT	CASTTSGGDLTGELFF	TRBJ2-2	TRBD2	TRBV2	-
TGTGCCAGCAGCTTTGTAGCCAGTCTGAACACTGAAGCTTTCTTT	CASSFVASLNTEAFF	TRBJ1-1	-	TRBV5-6	-
TGTGCCAGCAGCTTGGCCGAGGGATCACCCCTCCACTTT	CASSLAEGSPLHF	TRBJ1-6	-	TRBV7-9	once
TGCGCCAGCAGCCAAATGCCGACTAGCGGGGGCCCCGCCTACGAGCAGTACTTC	CASSQMPTSGGPAYEQYF	TRBJ2-7	TRBD2	TRBV4-1	-
TGTGCCAGCAGCTTAACCAGGGGCGTATCGAACACCATATATTTT	CASSLTRGVSNTIYF	TRBJ1-3	-	TRBV7-9	few
TGTGCCAGCAGCTTAGTTCAAGGGGGCCTAAACACTGAAGCTTTCTTT	CASSLVQGGLNTEAFF	TRBJ1-1	TRBD1	TRBV7-2	-
TGTGCCAGCGAGGGGGGGCGTTTTCGCTACACGAACACTGAAGCTTTCTTT	CASEGGRFRYTNTEAFF	TRBJ1-1	-	TRBV2	-
TGTGCCAGCGGGGGGGGCCATAGCAATCAGCCCCAGCATTTT	CASGGGHSNQPQHF	TRBJ1-5	-	TRBV28	few
TGCGCCAGCAGAACCCGGGACAGGGTTAACTATGGCTACACCTTC	CASRTRDRVNYGYTF	TRBJ1-2	TRBD1	TRBV5-1	-
TGTGCTAGCAGCCCCCTGGGGGGGCCCCAAGAGACCCAGTACTTC	CASSPLGGPQETQYF	TRBJ2-5	-	TRBV7-7	-
TGTGCCAGTAGTCCAAAACAGGGGGGACCCTACGAGCAGTACTTC	CASSPKQGGPYEQYF	TRBJ2-7	TRBD1	TRBV19	once
TGCGCCAGCAGCCTCGACAGGGTGACCGGTGAAAAACTGTTTTTT	CASSLDRVTGEKLFF	TRBJ1-4	TRBD1	TRBV5-1	-
TGTGCCAGCAGTTTAGTTGTACTTGGAAACACCATATATTTT	CASSLVVLGNTIYF	TRBJ1-3	-	TRBV7-8	-
TGTGCCAGCAGCTCAACGACAGGGGGGGGGCCTGAAGCTTTCTTT	CASSSTTGGGPEAFF	TRBJ1-1	TRBD1	TRBV7-2	-
TGCGCCAGCAGCCCCGGACTAGCGGGGGGGCCGGGCACAGATACGCAGTATTTT	CASSPGLAGGPGTDTQYF	TRBJ2-3	TRBD2	TRBV4-3	few
TGCGCCAGCAGTCAAGCGTCGGGACAGGAACCCTCCTACGAGCAGTACTTC	CASSQASGQEPSYEQYF	TRBJ2-7	TRBD1	TRBV23-1	-
TGTGCCAGCAGCTTGACAGTGAATAATTCACCCCTCCACTTT	CASSLTVNNSPLHF	TRBJ1-6	-	TRBV5-5	-
TGCGCCAGCAGCCAGGGCGGACAGGGAAAGCGAGACACCAGGTACGAGCAGTACTTC	CASSQGGQGKRDTRYEQYF	TRBJ2-7	TRBD1	TRBV4-1	-
TGTGCCAGCAGCCGGGACACCTTTACGGGGGATACGCAGTATTTT	CASSRDTFTGDTQYF	TRBJ2-3	-	TRBV6-4	-
TGTGCCAGTAGGGGCGACAGGGAGTCCTACAATGAGCAGTTCTTC	CASRGDRESYNEQFF	TRBJ2-1	TRBD1	TRBV19	-
TGTGCCAGCAGCTTGGTACAGGGGGGAGGAAACACCATATATTTT	CASSLVQGGGNTIYF	TRBJ1-3	TRBD1	TRBV7-9	-
TGTGCCAGCAGTCGAGAACAGGGTGAAGCTTTCTTT	CASSREQGEAFF	TRBJ1-1	-	TRBV2	-
TGTGCCAGTAGTAGCCAGGGACTCCAGCATTTT	CASSSQGLQHF	TRBJ1-5	-	TRBV19	-
TGCGCCAGTGGGGGCTACGGACAGGAGGGTCGCTACACCTTC	CASGGYGQEGRYTF	TRBJ1-2	TRBD1	TRBV5-1	-
TGTGCCAGCAGATGGGACAGGTCGAACACCGGGGAGCTGTTTTTT	CASRWDRSNTGELFF	TRBJ2-2	TRBD1	TRBV6-5	once